Detailed here is one T cell receptor beta chain. The sample comes from a study of T cells in Graves' hyperthyroidism and ophthalmopathy. The TCR beta CDR3 regions underwent amplification using RNA transcripts as the source. The HTBI set primed first-round TCR CDR3 RT-PCR. TCRdb redid the calling of the multiplex PCR reads with MiXCR, one entry per CDR3 protein. The repertoire holds about 380,000 distinct CDR3 sequences, 18% seen once, with 35% to 45% in the top ten. Germline CDR1 and CDR2: KGHSH and LQKENI. V was clipped by 0 bases and J by 7 bases, with 15 bases between them. The CDR3 is 15 amino acids.

Sample: blood. This TCR was recovered from a man aged 18 to 29 with Graves' ophthalmopathy. The chain combines TRBV18 with TRBJ1-1, with D unclear. The CDR3 sequence is CASSPPFGYGLEAFF. Written as DNA, the CDR3 is TGTGCCAGCTCACCACCGTTTGGTTACGGCCTTGAAGCTTTCTTT. Full variable domain (missing parts from reference TRBV18 and TRBJ1-1): NAGVMQNPRHLVRRRGQEARLRCSPMKGHSHVYWYRQLPEEGLKFMVYLQKENIIDESGMPKERFSAEFPKEGPSILRIQQVVRGDSAAYFCASSPPFGYGLEAFFGQGTRLTVV.